Following are 4 T cell receptor beta chains from one sample sequenced in a study of OX40 agonist ivuxolimab in advanced cancers. Sequenced by immunoSEQ multiplex PCR; TCRdb stores in-frame clones only, minus some. In the table there are approximately 61,000 clones, around 91% of which are singletons. Sequencing was performed on CD4+ or CD8+ T cells sorted from blood, taken in a trial of the OX40 agonist ivuxolimab. The source of these receptors is an adult with an advanced solid tumor such as melanoma, head and neck, liver or kidney cancer.

The chain combines TRBV9 with TRBJ2-1; D is possibly TRBD1 (6 bases). Germline V gene data show CDR1 as SGDLS and CDR2 as YYNGEE. There are 15 residues in the CDR3. Trimming removed 0 bases from V and 4 bases from J, with 11 bases in between. The CDR3 loop is CASSVGQGKYNEQFF. CDR3 in DNA: TGTGCCAGCAGCGTAGGGCAGGGGAAGTACAATGAGCAGTTCTTC.

The table lists this clone with a count of one. This could be a read error, since a much larger clone is one nucleotide away. At the DNA level, this CDR3 is encoded by other sequences in the same sample as well. V is TRBV7-9 and J is TRBJ2-7, with D hard to call. V lost 5 bases and J 3 bases, leaving 11 bases between the germline ends. CDR1 is SEHNR and CDR2 is FQNEAQ in the germline V gene (reference sequence). This CDR3 is built from 13 residues. CDR3 sequence reads: CASSPGPNYEQYF. In DNA, the CDR3 is TGTGCCAGCAGCCCCGGGCCGAACTACGAGCAGTACTTC.

This chain joins TRBV4-2 and TRBJ2-1, with 9 bases matching TRBD2. CDR1 and CDR2 from the germline V gene are LGHNA and YNFKEQ. The CDR3 totals 16 residues. The V segment lost 4 bases and the J segment 6 bases; nucleotides outside the gene matches: 10. This chain's CDR3 is CASSPLGSGGPNEQFF. DNA for the CDR3: TGTGCCAGCAGCCCCCTGGGTAGCGGGGGACCCAATGAGCAGTTCTTC.

The chain has TRBV28 and TRBJ1-4; TRBD1 might be the D (5 bases). Per the germline V gene, CDR1 is MDHEN and CDR2 is SYDVKM. The V end was cut by 2 bases, the J end by 6 bases, with 13 bases between. There are 15 residues in the CDR3. The CDR3 is CASSLMGENDEKLFF. The CDR3 DNA sequence: TGTGCCAGCAGTTTAATGGGGGAAAATGATGAAAAACTGTTTTTT.